One and the same sample provided the 2 T cell receptor beta chains below, sequenced in a study of blood T cell repertoires in COVID-19. Produced via immunoSEQ multiplex PCR; TCRdb's table is partial and in-frame only. In the table there are 200,000 to 300,000 clones, approximately 90% of which are singletons. Input material: PBMCs or T cells enriched from blood (not recorded which). These receptors originate from a woman aged 25 to 45 who had recovered from COVID-19.

The CDR3 protein is CASSLRTARDGYTF. CDR3 nucleotides: TGTGCCAGCAGTTTAAGGACAGCGCGGGATGGCTACACCTTC. The chain links TRBV28 to TRBJ1-2, with D possibly TRBD1 on 6 matching bases. CDR1 is MDHEN and CDR2 is SYDVKM in the germline V gene. Trimming took 2 bases from V and 6 from J, leaving 13 bases between them. CDR3 length equals 14 residues.

The rearrangement joins TRBV3-1 (or the pseudogene TRBV3-2) to TRBJ2-7; 7 bases align to TRBD2. Trimming at V came to 1 base and at J to 6 bases, leaving 6 bases not matched to a gene. Germline V gives CDR1 LGHDT, CDR2 YNNKEL (reference sequence). The CDR3 is 14 amino acids. The CDR3 region has the DNA TGTGCCAGCAGCCAAGTGGGAGGGCCCGGCGAGCAGTACTTC. This encodes CASSQVGGPGEQYF.